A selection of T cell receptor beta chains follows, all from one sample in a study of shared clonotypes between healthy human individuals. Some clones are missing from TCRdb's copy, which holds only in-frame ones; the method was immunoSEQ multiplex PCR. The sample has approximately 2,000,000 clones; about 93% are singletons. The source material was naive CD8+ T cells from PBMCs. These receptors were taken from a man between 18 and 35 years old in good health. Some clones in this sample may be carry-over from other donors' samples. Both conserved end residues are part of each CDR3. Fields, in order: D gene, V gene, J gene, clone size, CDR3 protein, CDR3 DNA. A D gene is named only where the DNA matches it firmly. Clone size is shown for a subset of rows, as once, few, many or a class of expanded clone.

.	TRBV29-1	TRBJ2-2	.	CSVEIPGGELFF	TGCAGCGTTGAAATCCCAGGTGGGGAGCTGTTTTTT
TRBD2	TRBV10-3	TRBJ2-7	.	CAISESGGDHEQYF	TGTGCCATCAGTGAGTCGGGGGGGGACCACGAGCAGTACTTC
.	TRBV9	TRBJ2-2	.	CASSVGSGPFGELFF	TGTGCCAGCAGCGTAGGAAGCGGGCCGTTCGGGGAGCTGTTTTTT
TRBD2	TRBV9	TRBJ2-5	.	CASSVGLAGRGETQYF	TGTGCCAGCAGCGTAGGGCTAGCGGGAAGGGGGGAGACCCAGTACTTC
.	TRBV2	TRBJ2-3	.	CASSVFGGINTDTQYF	TGTGCCAGCAGTGTGTTTGGCGGGATCAACACAGATACGCAGTATTTT
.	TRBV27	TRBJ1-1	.	CASSFGGYVGPGNTEAFF	TGTGCCAGCAGTTTCGGGGGCTACGTGGGCCCGGGGAACACTGAAGCTTTCTTT
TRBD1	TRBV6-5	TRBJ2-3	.	CASSYSARQGIDTQYF	TGTGCCAGCAGTTACTCGGCTAGACAGGGGATCGATACGCAGTATTTT
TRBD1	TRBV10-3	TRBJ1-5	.	CAISEGAGGLNQPQHF	TGTGCCATCAGTGAGGGGGCAGGGGGCCTCAATCAGCCCCAGCATTTT
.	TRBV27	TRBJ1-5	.	CASSGVYSSGQPQHF	TGTGCCAGCAGTGGTGTCTACAGCAGCGGACAGCCCCAGCATTTT
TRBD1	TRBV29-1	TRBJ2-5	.	CSVEDQGQGTETQYF	TGCAGCGTTGAAGATCAAGGACAGGGAACAGAGACCCAGTACTTC
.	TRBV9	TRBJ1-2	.	CASSVGGDFGYTF	TGTGCCAGCAGCGTAGGCGGGGATTTTGGCTACACCTTC
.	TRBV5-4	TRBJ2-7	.	CASSLGVSGFYEQYF	TGTGCCAGCAGCTTGGGGGTCTCAGGGTTCTACGAGCAGTACTTC
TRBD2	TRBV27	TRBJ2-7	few	CASSPLAGGYEQYF	TGTGCCAGCAGCCCTCTAGCGGGAGGCTACGAGCAGTACTTC
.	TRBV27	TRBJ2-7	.	CASSLRRSYEQYF	TGTGCCAGCAGTTTACGGCGGTCCTACGAGCAGTACTTC
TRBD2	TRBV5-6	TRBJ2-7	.	CASSPLAASYEQYF	TGTGCCAGCAGCCCCCTAGCGGCCTCCTACGAGCAGTACTTC
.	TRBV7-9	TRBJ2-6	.	CASSSRATGANVLTF	TGTGCCAGCAGCTCGAGGGCGACTGGGGCCAACGTCCTGACTTTC
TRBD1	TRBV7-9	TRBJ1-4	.	CASSFGTGYEKLFF	TGTGCCAGCAGCTTTGGGACAGGGTATGAAAAACTGTTTTTT
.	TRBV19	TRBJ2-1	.	CASSIRGPKRVWGSNEQFF	TGTGCCAGTAGTATCCGGGGGCCAAAAAGGGTTTGGGGCTCCAATGAGCAGTTCTTC
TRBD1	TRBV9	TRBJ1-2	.	CASSVARTGTNYGYTF	TGTGCCAGCAGCGTAGCCCGGACAGGGACTAACTATGGCTACACCTTC
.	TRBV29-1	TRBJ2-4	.	CSSRRDVQYF	TGCAGCTCTCGCCGGGACGTTCAGTACTTC
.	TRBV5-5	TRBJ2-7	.	CASSLKVALPRDEQYF	TGTGCCAGCAGCTTGAAGGTAGCCCTCCCTCGCGACGAGCAGTACTTC
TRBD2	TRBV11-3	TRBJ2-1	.	CASSDYGGRDNEQFF	TGTGCCAGCAGCGATTACGGCGGGAGGGACAATGAGCAGTTCTTC